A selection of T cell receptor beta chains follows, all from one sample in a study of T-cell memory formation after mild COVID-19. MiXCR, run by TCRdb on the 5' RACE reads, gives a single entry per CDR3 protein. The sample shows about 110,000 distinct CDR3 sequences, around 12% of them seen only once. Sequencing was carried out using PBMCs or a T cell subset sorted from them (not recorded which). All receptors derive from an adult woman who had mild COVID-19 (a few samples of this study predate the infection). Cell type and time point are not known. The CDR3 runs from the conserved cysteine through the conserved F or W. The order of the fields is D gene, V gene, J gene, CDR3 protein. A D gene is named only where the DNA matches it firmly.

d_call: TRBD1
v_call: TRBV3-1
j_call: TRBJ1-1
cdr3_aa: CASSQGQTNTEAFF

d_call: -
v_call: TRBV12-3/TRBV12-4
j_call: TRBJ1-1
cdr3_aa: CASSDGLMNTEAFF

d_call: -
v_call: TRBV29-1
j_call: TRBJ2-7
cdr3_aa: CSVEVNGRQAYEQYF

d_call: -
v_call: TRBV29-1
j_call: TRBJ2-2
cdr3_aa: CSIPAPSIANTGELFF

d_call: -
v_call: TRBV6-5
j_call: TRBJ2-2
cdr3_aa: CASSHDSPRDTGELFF

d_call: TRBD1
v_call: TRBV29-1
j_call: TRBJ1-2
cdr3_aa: CSVSPGQGFITGYTF

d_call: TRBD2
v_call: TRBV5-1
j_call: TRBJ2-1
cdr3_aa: CASSLAWEGAYNEQFF

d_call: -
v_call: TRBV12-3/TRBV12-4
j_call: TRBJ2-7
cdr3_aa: CASSQTSYEQYF

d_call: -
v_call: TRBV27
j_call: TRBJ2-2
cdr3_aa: CASLSLPTGELFF

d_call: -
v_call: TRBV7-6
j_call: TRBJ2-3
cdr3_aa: CASSLLDVVGTDTQYF

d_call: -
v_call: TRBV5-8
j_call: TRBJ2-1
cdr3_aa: CASSLGSPYNEQFF

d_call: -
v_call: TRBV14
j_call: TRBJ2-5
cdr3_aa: CASSQVHWEETQYF

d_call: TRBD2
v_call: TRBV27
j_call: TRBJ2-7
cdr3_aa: CASSSNRLAAYEQYF

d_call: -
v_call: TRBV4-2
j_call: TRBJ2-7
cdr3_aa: CASSQGSSEGYEQYF

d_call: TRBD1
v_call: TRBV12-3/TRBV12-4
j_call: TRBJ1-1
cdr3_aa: CALSGTGVSTEAFF

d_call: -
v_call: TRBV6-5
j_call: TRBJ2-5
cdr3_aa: CASTRGETQYF

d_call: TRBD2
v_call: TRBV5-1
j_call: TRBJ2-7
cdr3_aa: CASSLGAGVSYEQYF

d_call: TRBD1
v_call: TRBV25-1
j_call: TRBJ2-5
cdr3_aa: CASSGQGVQETQYF

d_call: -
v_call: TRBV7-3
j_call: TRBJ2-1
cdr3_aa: CASSSYRGFNNEQFF

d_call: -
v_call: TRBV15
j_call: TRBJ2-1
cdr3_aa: CATSSQGSTIYNEQFF

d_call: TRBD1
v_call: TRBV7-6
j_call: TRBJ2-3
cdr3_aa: CASSGTGGRADTQYF

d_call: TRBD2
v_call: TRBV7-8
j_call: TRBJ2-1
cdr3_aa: CASSGSDNEQFF

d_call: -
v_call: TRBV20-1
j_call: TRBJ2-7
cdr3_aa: CSASLAIWEQYF

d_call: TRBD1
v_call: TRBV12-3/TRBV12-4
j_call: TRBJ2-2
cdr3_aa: CAGQSGTDTGELFF

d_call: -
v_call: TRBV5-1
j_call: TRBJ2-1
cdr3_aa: CATKLTGDYEQFF

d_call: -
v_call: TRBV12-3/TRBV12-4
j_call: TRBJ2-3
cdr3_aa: CASTLRWAADTQYF

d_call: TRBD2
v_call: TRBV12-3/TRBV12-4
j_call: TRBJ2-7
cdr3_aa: CASSFPGGYEQYF